This T cell receptor beta chain emerged from a study of cytomegalovirus exposure and HLA in healthy donors. Primers included in the PCR were 60 Vbeta and 13 Jbeta primers. Assay used: immunoSEQ multiplex PCR; TCRdb lists only in-frame clones, some missing. The table includes some 150,000 clones, 75% to 85% detected once. Study-level results: An analysis was carried out later, and it reportedly showed fewer N-insertions in an Asian-associated ancestry cluster than the roughly 670-donor mean. Most observed TCR sequences were rare, whereas some public TCRs were detected in many donors.

Turning to this clone: The antigen is unknown.

The receptor was derived from a woman aged 45 to 65 in good health and CMV-seronegative. The specimen was PBMCs.

The CDR3 loop is CASSSDRVSNQPQHF. The CDR3 bases are TGTGCCAGCAGCAGTGACAGGGTGAGCAATCAGCCCCAGCATTTT. The genes are TRBV7-9 and TRBJ1-5, with 7 positions matching TRBD1. The CDR3 is 15 amino acids. Germline CDR1 and CDR2: SEHNR and FQNEAQ (reference sequence). The V and J ends lost 5 bases and 1 base, in that order; junction bases with no gene match: 5.